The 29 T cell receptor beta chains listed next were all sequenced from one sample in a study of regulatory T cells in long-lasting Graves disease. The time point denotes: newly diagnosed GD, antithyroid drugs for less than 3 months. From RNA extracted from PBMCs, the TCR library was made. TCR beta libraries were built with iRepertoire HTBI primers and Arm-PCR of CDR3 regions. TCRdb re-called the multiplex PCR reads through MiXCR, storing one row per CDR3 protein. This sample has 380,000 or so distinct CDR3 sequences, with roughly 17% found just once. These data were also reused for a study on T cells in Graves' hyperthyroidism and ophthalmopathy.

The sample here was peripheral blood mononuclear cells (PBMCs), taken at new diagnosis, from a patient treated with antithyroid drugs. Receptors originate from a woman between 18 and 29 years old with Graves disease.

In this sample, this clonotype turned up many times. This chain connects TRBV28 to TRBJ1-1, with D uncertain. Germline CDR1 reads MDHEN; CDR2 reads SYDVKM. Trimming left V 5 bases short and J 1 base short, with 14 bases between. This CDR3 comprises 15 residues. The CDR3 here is CASSPPISRNTEAFF. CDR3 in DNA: TGTGCCAGCAGTCCCCCCATTAGCAGGAACACTGAAGCTTTCTTT.

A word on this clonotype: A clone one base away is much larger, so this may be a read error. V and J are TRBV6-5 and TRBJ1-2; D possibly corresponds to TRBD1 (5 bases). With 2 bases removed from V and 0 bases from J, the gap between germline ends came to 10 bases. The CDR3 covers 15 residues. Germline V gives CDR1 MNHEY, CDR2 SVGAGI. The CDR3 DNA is TGTGCCAGCAGTTACCCGGGGGGAGCTAACTATGGCTACACCTTC. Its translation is CASSYPGGANYGYTF.

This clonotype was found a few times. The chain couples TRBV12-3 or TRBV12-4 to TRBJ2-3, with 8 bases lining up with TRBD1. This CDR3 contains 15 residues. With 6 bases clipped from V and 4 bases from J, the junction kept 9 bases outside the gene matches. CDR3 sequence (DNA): TGTGCCAGCAGCCCCGGACAGGGTGGTCCAGATACGCAGTATTTT. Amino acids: CASSPGQGGPDTQYF.

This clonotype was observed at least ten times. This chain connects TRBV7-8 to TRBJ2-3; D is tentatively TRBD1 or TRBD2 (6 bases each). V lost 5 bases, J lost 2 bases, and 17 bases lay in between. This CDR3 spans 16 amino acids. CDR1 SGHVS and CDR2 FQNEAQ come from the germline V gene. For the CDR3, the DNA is TGTGCCAGCAGCCTCCGGGGGCCGACAAACACAGATACGCAGTATTTT. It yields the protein CASSLRGPTNTDTQYF.

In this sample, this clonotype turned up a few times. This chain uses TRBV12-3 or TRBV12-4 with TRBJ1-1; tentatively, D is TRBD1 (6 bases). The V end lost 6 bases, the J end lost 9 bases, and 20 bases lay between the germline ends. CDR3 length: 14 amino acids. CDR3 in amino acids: CASSPPGGRPKAFF. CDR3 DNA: TGTGCCAGCAGCCCGCCCGGGGGGCGCCCTAAAGCTTTCTTT.

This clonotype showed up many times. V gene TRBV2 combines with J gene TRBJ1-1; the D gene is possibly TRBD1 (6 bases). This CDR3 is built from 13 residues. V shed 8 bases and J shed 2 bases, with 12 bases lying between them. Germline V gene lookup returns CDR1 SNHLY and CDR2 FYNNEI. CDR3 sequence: CASARDTNTEAFF. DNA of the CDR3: TGTGCCAGCGCCCGGGACACTAACACTGAAGCTTTCTTT.

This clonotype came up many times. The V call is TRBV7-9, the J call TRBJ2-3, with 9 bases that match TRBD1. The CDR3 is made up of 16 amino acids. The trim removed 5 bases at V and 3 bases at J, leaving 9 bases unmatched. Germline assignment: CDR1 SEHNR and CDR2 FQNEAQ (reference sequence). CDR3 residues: CASSLRTGARTDTQYF. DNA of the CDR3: TGTGCCAGCAGCCTAAGGACAGGGGCGAGAACAGATACGCAGTATTTT.

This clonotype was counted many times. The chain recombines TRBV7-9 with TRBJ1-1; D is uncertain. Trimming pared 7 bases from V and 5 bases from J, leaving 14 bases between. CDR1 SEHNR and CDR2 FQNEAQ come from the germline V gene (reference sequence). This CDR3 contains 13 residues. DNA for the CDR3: TGTGCCAGCAAGGAAGGGTCTGGGACTGAAGCTTTCTTT. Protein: CASKEGSGTEAFF.

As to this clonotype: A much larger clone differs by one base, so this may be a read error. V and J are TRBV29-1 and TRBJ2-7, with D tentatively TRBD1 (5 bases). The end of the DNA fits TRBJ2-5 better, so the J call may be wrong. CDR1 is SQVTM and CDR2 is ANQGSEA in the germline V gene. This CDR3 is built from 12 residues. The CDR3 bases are TGCGGCGTTGAACAGGCCCAAGAGACCCAGTACTTC. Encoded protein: CGVEQAQETQYF.

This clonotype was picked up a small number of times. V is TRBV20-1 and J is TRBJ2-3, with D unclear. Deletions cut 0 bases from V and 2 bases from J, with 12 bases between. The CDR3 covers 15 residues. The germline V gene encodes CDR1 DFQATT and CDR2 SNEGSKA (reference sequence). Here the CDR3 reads CSARDHSKDTDTQYF. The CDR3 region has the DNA TGCAGTGCTAGAGATCATTCTAAAGACACAGATACGCAGTATTTT.

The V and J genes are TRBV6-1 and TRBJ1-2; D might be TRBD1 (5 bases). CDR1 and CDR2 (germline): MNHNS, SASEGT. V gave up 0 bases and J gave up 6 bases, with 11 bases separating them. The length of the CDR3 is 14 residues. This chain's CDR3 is CASSEAEGMDGYTF. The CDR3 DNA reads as TGTGCCAGCAGTGAAGCGGAGGGGATGGATGGCTACACCTTC.

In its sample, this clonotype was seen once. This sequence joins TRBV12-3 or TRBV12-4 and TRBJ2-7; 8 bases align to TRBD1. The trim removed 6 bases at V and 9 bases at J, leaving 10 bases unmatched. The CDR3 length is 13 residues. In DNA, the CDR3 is TGTGCCAGCAGCCCGGACAGGGACTTCGGGCAGTACTTC. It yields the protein CASSPDRDFGQYF.

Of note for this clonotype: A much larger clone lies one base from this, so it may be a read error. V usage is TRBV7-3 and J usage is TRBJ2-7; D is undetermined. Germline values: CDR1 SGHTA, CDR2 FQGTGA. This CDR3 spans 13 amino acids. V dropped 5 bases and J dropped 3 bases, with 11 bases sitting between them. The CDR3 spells CASSLHISYEQYF. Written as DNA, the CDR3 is TGTGCCAGCAGCCTCCACATAAGCTACGAGCAGTACTTC.

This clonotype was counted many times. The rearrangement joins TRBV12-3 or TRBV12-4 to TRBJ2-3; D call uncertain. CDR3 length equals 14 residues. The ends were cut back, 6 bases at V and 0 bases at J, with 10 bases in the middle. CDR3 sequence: CASSSSRSTDTQYF. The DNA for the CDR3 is TGTGCCAGCAGCTCCTCGCGGAGCACAGATACGCAGTATTTT.

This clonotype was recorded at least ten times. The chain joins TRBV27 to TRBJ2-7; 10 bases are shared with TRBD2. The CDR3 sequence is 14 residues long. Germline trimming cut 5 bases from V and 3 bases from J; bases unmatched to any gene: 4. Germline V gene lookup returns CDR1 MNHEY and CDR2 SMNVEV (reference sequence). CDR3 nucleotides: TGTGCCAGCAGTCCGTGGACTAGCGGCTACGAGCAGTACTTC. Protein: CASSPWTSGYEQYF.

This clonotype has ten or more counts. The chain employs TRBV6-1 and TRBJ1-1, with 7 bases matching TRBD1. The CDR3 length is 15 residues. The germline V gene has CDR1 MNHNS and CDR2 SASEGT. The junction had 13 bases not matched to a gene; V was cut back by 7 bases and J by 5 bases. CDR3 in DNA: TGTGCCAGCACCACACTCACGACAGGGAGAACTGAAGCTTTCTTT. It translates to CASTTLTTGRTEAFF.

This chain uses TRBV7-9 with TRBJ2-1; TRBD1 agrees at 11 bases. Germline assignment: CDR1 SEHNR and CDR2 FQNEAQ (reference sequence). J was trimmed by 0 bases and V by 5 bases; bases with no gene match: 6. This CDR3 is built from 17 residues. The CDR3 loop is CASSDTGTGGSYNEQFF. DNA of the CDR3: TGTGCCAGCAGCGACACCGGGACAGGGGGCTCCTACAATGAGCAGTTCTTC.

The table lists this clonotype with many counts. This chain's CDR3 is CASSSGPENSPLHF. The CDR3 DNA reads TGTGCCAGCAGCTCGGGACCGGAGAATTCACCCCTCCACTTT. The V gene is TRBV11-3, the J gene TRBJ1-6, with D maybe TRBD1 (5 bases). V gave up 4 bases and J gave up 7 bases, with 11 bases separating them. CDR1 and CDR2 from the germline V gene are SGHNT and YENEEA. The CDR3 spans 14 residues.

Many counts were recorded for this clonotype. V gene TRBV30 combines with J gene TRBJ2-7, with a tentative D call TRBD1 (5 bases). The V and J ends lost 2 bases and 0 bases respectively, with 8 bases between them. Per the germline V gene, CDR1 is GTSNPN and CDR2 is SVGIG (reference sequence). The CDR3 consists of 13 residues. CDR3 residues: CAWSRGSSYEQYF. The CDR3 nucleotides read TGTGCCTGGAGTAGGGGCAGCTCCTACGAGCAGTACTTC.

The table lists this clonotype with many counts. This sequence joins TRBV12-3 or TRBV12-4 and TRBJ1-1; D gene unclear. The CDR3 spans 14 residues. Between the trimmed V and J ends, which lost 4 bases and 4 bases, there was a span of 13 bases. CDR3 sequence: CASSYKSGFTEAFF. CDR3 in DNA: TGTGCCAGCAGTTACAAGTCTGGGTTCACTGAAGCTTTCTTT.

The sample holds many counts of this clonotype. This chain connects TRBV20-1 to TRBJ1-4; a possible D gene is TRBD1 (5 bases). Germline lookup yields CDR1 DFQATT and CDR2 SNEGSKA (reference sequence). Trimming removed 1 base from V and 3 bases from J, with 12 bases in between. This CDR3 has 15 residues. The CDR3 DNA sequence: TGCAGTGCTAGAGGAATCGGGGGAGCTAATGAAAAACTGTTTTTT. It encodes CSARGIGGANEKLFF.

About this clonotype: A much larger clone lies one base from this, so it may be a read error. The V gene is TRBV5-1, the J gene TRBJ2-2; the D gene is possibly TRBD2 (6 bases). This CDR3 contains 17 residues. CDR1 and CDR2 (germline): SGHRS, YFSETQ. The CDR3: CASSLGLFGRNTGELFF. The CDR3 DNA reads TGTGCCAGCAGCTTGGGTTTGTTCGGGAGAAACACCGGGGAGCTGTTTTTT. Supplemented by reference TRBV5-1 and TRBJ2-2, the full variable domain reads KAGVTQTPRYLIKTRGQQVTLSCSPISGHRSVSWYQQTPGQGLQFLFEYFSETQRNKGNFPGRFSGRQFSNSRSEMNVSTLELGDSALYLCASSLGLFGRNTGELFFGEGSRLTVL.

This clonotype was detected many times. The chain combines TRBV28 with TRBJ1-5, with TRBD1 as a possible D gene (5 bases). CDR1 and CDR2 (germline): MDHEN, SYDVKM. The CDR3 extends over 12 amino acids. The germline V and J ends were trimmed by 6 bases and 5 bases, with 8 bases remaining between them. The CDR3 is CASSFRDQPQHF. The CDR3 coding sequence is TGTGCCAGCAGCTTCAGGGATCAGCCCCAGCATTTT.

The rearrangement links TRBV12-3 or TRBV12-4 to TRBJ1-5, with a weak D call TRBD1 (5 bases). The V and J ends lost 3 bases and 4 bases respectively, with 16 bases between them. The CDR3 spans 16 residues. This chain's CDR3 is CASSFSSGGANQPQHF. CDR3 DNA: TGTGCCAGCAGTTTTTCGTCGGGAGGGGCAAATCAGCCCCAGCATTTT.

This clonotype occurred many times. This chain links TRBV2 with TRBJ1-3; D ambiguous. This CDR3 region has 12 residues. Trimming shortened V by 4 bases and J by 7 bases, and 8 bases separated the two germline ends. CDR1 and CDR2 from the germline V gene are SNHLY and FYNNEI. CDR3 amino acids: CASSGRLNTIYF. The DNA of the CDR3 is TGTGCCAGCAGTGGACGTTTGAACACCATATATTTT.

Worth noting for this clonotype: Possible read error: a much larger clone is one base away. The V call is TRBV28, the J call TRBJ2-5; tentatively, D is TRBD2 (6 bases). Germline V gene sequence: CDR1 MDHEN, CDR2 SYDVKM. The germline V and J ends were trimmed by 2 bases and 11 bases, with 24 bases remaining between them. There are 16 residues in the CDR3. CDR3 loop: CASSLGHGGRRGEQYF. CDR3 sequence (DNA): TGTGCCAGCAGTTTAGGTCATGGGGGTAGGAGGGGTGAGCAGTACTTC.

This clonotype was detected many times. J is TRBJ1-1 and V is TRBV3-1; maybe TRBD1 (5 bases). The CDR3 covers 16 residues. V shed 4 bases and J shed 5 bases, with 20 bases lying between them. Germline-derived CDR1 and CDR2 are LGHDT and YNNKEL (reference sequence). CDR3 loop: CASSPQPLIRGTEAFF. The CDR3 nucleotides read TGTGCCAGCAGCCCTCAGCCGTTAATAAGGGGTACTGAAGCTTTCTTT.

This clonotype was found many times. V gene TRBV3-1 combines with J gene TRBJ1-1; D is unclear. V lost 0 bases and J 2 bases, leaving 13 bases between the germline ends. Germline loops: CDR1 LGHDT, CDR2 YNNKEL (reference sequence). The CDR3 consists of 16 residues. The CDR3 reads CASSQELIRSNTEAFF. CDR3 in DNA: TGTGCCAGCAGCCAAGAATTGATTAGATCAAACACTGAAGCTTTCTTT. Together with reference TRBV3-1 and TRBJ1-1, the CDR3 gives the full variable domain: DTAVSQTPKYLVTQMGNDKSIKCEQNLGHDTMYWYKQDSKKFLKIMFSYNNKELIINETVPNRFSPKSPDKAHLNLHINSLELGDSAVYFCASSQELIRSNTEAFFGQGTRLTVV.

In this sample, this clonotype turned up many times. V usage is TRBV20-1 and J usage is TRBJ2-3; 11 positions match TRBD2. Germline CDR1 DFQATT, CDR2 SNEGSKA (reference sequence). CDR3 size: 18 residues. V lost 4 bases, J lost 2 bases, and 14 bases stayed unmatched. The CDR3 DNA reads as TGCAGTGCTATCGAGTTAGCGGGGGGGAATTGGCTCACAGATACGCAGTATTTT. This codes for CSAIELAGGNWLTDTQYF.